What follows are 18 T cell receptor beta chains derived from one specimen sequenced in a study of T-cell reconstitution after alpha-beta-depleted transplantation in children. For TCRbeta, the library was prepared with unique molecular identifiers. One entry per CDR3 protein, called by TCRdb with MiXCR from the PCR reads. The sample has about 1,000,000 distinct CDR3 sequences, 25% to 35% seen once. The source was PBMCs, mostly from graft donor cells, collected 360 days after TCRalphabeta/CD19-depleted stem cell transplant. Receptors originate from a boy younger than two who had a stem cell transplant for SCID, so the T cells may come from the graft donor.

This clonotype turned up a few times. The chain is built from TRBV29-1 and TRBJ2-7; no clear D. The V end was cut by 1 base, the J end by 2 bases, with 18 bases between. The germline V gene encodes CDR1 SQVTM and CDR2 ANQGSEA. This CDR3 comprises 16 residues. CDR3 in DNA: TGCAGCGTTGAAGTTTTCGGGTCCTTAAGGCCCTACGAGCAGTACTTC. Translating gives CSVEVFGSLRPYEQYF.

The J gene is TRBJ2-3, the V gene TRBV5-1; TRBD2 agrees at 9 bases. The germline CDR1 and CDR2 sequences are SGHRS and YFSETQ. Trimming took 0 bases from V and 7 from J; bases not matched to a gene: 3. The length of the CDR3 is 14 residues. The CDR3 protein is CASSLGSGGHTQYF. In DNA, the CDR3 is TGCGCCAGCAGCTTGGGTAGCGGGGGACATACGCAGTATTTT.

V is TRBV24-1 and J is TRBJ1-2; D ambiguous. V was trimmed by 0 bases and J by 8 bases, leaving 6 bases between them. Germline CDR1 is KGHDR and CDR2 is SFDVKD. The CDR3 is 12 amino acids. CDR3 sequence: CATSDLRTGYTF. DNA of the CDR3: TGTGCCACCAGTGATTTGCGGACCGGCTACACCTTC.

This clonotype was seen more than once but under ten times. This chain connects TRBV27 to TRBJ2-1; D call uncertain. The CDR3 runs to 14 residues. Germline values: CDR1 MNHEY, CDR2 SMNVEV (reference sequence). With 1 base removed from V and 6 bases from J, the gap between germline ends came to 10 bases. CDR3 in amino acids: CASSLYFSPNEQFF. CDR3 coding DNA: TGTGCCAGCAGTTTATATTTTTCACCCAATGAGCAGTTCTTC.

The table lists this clonotype with a few counts. J is TRBJ2-5 and V is TRBV3-1, with TRBD2 matching 8 bases. This CDR3 is built from 16 residues. J gave up 1 base and V 4 bases, and 8 bases lay outside the gene matches. CDR1 is LGHDT, CDR2 YNNKEL, per germline (reference sequence). The CDR3 sequence is CASSPTGGALQETQYF. The CDR3 DNA follows: TGTGCCAGCAGCCCCACGGGGGGGGCCCTCCAAGAGACCCAGTACTTC.

The chain uses TRBV4-1 and TRBJ1-5; 8 nucleotides agree with TRBD1. This CDR3 comprises 20 residues. In germline, CDR1 is MGHRA, CDR2 YSYEKL. J lost 0 bases, V lost 1 base, and 14 bases had no gene match. CDR3 residues: CASSQGFRQGAPISNQPQHF. CDR3 DNA: TGCGCCAGCAGCCAAGGTTTTAGGCAGGGGGCCCCTATTAGCAATCAGCCCCAGCATTTT.

In its sample, this clonotype was seen many times. The chain employs TRBV29-1 and TRBJ1-1; D is uncertain. Trimming shortened V by 4 bases and J by 4 bases, and 16 bases separated the two germline ends. CDR3 size: 14 residues. Germline V gives CDR1 SQVTM, CDR2 ANQGSEA. CDR3 sequence reads: CSVVAQPLGTEAFF. CDR3 bases: TGCAGCGTTGTGGCTCAGCCTCTGGGCACTGAAGCTTTCTTT.

The V call is TRBV20-1, the J call TRBJ1-1; D is unresolved. The V gene's germline CDR1 is DFQATT and CDR2 SNEGSKA (reference sequence). The V end was cut by 1 base, the J end by 0 bases, with 9 bases between. The length of the CDR3 is 14 residues. CDR3 in DNA: TGCAGTGCTAGAGGAGTTCCGATGAACACTGAAGCTTTCTTT. Translation gives CSARGVPMNTEAFF.

V is TRBV28 and J is TRBJ1-2; tentative D call: TRBD1 (5 bases). The V end lost 6 bases, the J end lost 3 bases, and 17 bases lay between the germline ends. Germline V gene lookup returns CDR1 MDHEN and CDR2 SYDVKM. This CDR3 contains 15 residues. DNA of the CDR3: TGTGCCAGCAGACTACCGGGGGGGGGACACTATGGCTACACCTTC. It yields the protein CASRLPGGGHYGYTF.

This clonotype has more than one count but fewer than ten. This chain connects TRBV5-1 to TRBJ1-3; perhaps TRBD1 as D (6 bases). V was pared by 5 bases and J by 3 bases, with 18 bases between. This CDR3 region has 16 residues. Germline CDR1 is SGHRS and CDR2 is YFSETQ. The CDR3 loop reads CASSSGQIDRGNTIYF. In DNA, the CDR3 is TGCGCCAGCAGTTCCGGACAGATCGACCGTGGAAACACCATATATTTT.

This clonotype has a count of ten or more. This chain connects TRBV7-7 to TRBJ2-3, with 9 positions matching TRBD2. CDR3 length equals 15 residues. Germline V gives CDR1 SSHAT, CDR2 FNYEAQ (reference sequence). Trimming cost V 5 bases and J 4 bases; bases outside gene matches: 7. The CDR3 here is CASSVSGGGSDTQYF. CDR3 coding DNA: TGTGCCAGCAGCGTTAGCGGGGGCGGGTCAGATACGCAGTATTTT.

Here the CDR3 DNA reads TGTGCCAGCAGTGAATTCCGGCGGACAGATACGCAGTATTTT. Protein product: CASSEFRRTDTQYF. The chain employs TRBV25-1 and TRBJ2-3; D is ambiguous. V dropped 1 base and J dropped 3 bases, with 8 bases sitting between them. Germline V gene sequence: CDR1 MGHDK, CDR2 SYGVNS. The CDR3 extends over 14 amino acids.

The table lists this clonotype with a few counts. The chain combines TRBV20-1 with TRBJ2-1, with 7 bases that match TRBD1. CDR1 and CDR2 (germline): DFQATT, SNEGSKA (reference sequence). After removal of 2 bases from V and 4 bases from J, the junction contained 8 bases not matched to a gene. The CDR3 is 15 amino acids. Here the CDR3 DNA reads TGCAGTGCTAGACCCCAGGGGGTCGGGTACAATGAGCAGTTCTTC. This translates into CSARPQGVGYNEQFF.

The rearrangement joins TRBV6-2 or TRBV6-3 to TRBJ1-5, with unresolved D. This CDR3 spans 12 amino acids. The germline gives CDR1 MNHEY, CDR2 SVGEGT. Trimming pared 10 bases from V and 7 bases from J, leaving 14 bases between. CDR3 amino acids: CAIRRFGQPQHF. Written as DNA, the CDR3 is TGTGCCATACGGCGCTTCGGGCAGCCCCAGCATTTT.

The V call is TRBV11-2, the J call TRBJ2-7, with 7 bases fitting TRBD1. The germline V gene has CDR1 SGHAT and CDR2 FQNNGV. The CDR3 loop spans 17 amino acids. The junction had 20 bases not matched to a gene; V was cut back by 5 bases and J by 7 bases. Here the CDR3 reads CASSNGRDRALVGEQYF. The CDR3 region has the DNA TGTGCCAGCAGCAATGGCCGCGACAGGGCCCTTGTTGGGGAGCAGTACTTC.

The V call is TRBV20-1, the J call TRBJ2-1, with TRBD2 identical over 10 bases. The trim removed 6 bases at V and 8 bases at J, leaving 10 bases unmatched. The CDR3 is 14 residues long. Germline loops: CDR1 DFQATT, CDR2 SNEGSKA (reference sequence). This CDR3 reads CSAREGLAFDEQFF. The CDR3 DNA follows: TGCAGTGCCCGAGAGGGACTAGCGTTCGATGAGCAGTTCTTC.

The sample holds many counts of this clonotype. This chain uses TRBV6-1 with TRBJ2-5; 7 bases match TRBD1. Unmatched junction bases numbered 4, after V lost 5 bases and J lost 4 bases. The CDR3 spans 13 residues. Germline CDR1 and CDR2: MNHNS and SASEGT. For the CDR3, the DNA is TGTGCCAGCAGTCATCCAGGGGGAGAGACCCAGTACTTC. As protein: CASSHPGGETQYF.

The chain combines TRBV6-5 with TRBJ2-2, with D perhaps assigned TRBD1 or TRBD2 (5 bases each). The CDR3 is 18 amino acids. Trimming took 0 bases from V and 5 from J, leaving 19 bases between them. Germline values: CDR1 MNHEY, CDR2 SVGAGI. The CDR3 coding sequence is TGTGCCAGCAGTTACTCCAGGTCCGTAGGGGAGTTTACCGGGGAGCTGTTTTTT. It yields the protein CASSYSRSVGEFTGELFF.